This T cell receptor (beta chain) was recovered during a study of cytomegalovirus exposure and HLA in healthy donors. Overall study results and limits: An apparent linkage of common viral pathogens to several of the most significant clusters emerged in a later analysis. Altogether, 164 TCR beta chains were recorded as cytomegalovirus-associated.

Comments on this clone: What it binds is not known.

Each donor's status was that of a healthy bone marrow donor. Germline values: CDR1 MNHEY, CDR2 SMNVEV (reference sequence). V was pared by 3 bases and J by 4 bases, with 7 bases between. CDR3 length: 13 residues. The PCR used 60 Vbeta and 13 Jbeta primers. Sequencing used immunoSEQ multiplex PCR; TCRdb keeps in-frame clones, though not all of them. The sample holds roughly 45,000 clones; 60% to 70% are singletons and the top ten take 12%. Sequenced: PBMCs. The clonotype was recovered from a man between 60 and 75 years old in good health and CMV-seropositive. V gene TRBV27 combines with J gene TRBJ2-1; D call uncertain. DNA of the CDR3: TGTGCCAGCAGTTTTTACAGTTACAATGAGCAGTTCTTC. It specifies CASSFYSYNEQFF.